This T cell receptor beta chain was recorded in a study of CD8 T cells in Susac syndrome. Overall study findings and caveats: The total CD8+ repertoires contained 15 to 20 Susac-specific public clones, and the CD8+ TEMRA repertoires contained several.

About this clonotype itself: Its antigen is still unknown.

Sequencing targeted TCR beta in T cells from blood (CD8+ and CD4+). Random hexamers primed reverse transcription of about 0.45 to 1 ug RNA. One entry per CDR3 protein results from TCRdb running MiXCR on the immunoSEQ multiplex PCR reads. The repertoire holds about 130,000 distinct CDR3 sequences, with around 94% as singletons. V was cut by 0 bases and J by 0 bases, with 6 bases left in between. The CDR3 consists of 14 residues. In germline, CDR1 is SGHNT, CDR2 YYREEE (reference sequence). The sample consisted of CD8+ T cells from PBMCs. The sequence came from a human donor with Susac syndrome. This rearrangement joins TRBV5-4 to TRBJ2-5; D is ambiguous. Here the CDR3 reads CASSLGDNQETQYF. The CDR3 region has the DNA TGTGCCAGCAGCTTGGGAGACAACCAAGAGACCCAGTACTTC.